Below, 30 T cell receptor beta chains from the same sample are listed, as sequenced in a study of blood T cell repertoires in COVID-19. Profiled with immunoSEQ multiplex PCR; TCRdb holds only in-frame clones, not every one. Among some 210,000 clones listed, 80% to 85% were seen once. The specimen sequenced was PBMCs or T cells enriched from blood (not recorded which). These receptors were obtained from a woman in her 50s with acute COVID-19.

This chain links TRBV6-5 with TRBJ2-7; no definite D call. Trimming cost V 0 bases and J 3 bases, with 12 bases left between them. Germline values: CDR1 MNHEY, CDR2 SVGAGI. The CDR3 length is 15 residues. The CDR3 DNA reads TGTGCCAGCAGTTACTCTGCAGATCCCAGCTACGAGCAGTACTTC. Translating gives CASSYSADPSYEQYF.

V and J are TRBV6-2 or TRBV6-3 and TRBJ1-5; TRBD1 agrees at 8 bases. Germline V gives CDR1 MNHEY, CDR2 SVGEGT. J gave up 8 bases and V 6 bases, and 9 bases lay outside the gene matches. The CDR3 is 14 amino acids. CDR3 DNA: TGTGCCAGCAGGCCTCGACAGGGGCCCGAGCCCCAGCATTTT. Translating gives CASRPRQGPEPQHF.

V usage is TRBV7-9 and J usage is TRBJ2-7; no clear D gene. Germline CDR1 is SEHNR and CDR2 is FQNEAQ (reference sequence). The CDR3 is 12 residues long. The V end was cut by 8 bases, the J end by 1 base, with 9 bases between. CDR3 in amino acids: CASGGFSYEQYF. In nucleotides, the CDR3 is TGTGCCAGCGGCGGATTTTCCTACGAGCAGTACTTC.

The rearrangement links TRBV19 to TRBJ1-5, with D maybe TRBD1 (5 bases). The V and J ends lost 3 bases and 7 bases respectively, with 19 bases between them. The germline gives CDR1 LNHDA, CDR2 SQIVND (reference sequence). The CDR3 totals 16 residues. This chain's CDR3 is CASSISGGVGPQPQHF. The CDR3 coding sequence is TGTGCCAGTAGTATTTCCGGGGGGGTGGGCCCGCAGCCCCAGCATTTT.

This chain connects TRBV4-3 to TRBJ2-3; TRBD2 agrees at 13 bases. This CDR3 is built from 16 residues. CDR1 is LGHNA, CDR2 YSLEER, per germline. The J segment lost 6 bases and the V segment lost 6 bases, leaving 9 bases of the junction unmatched. CDR3 DNA sequence: TGCGCCAGCAGTCTGGAGACTAGCGGGGGGCGGGATACGCAGTATTTT. It specifies CASSLETSGGRDTQYF.

CDR3 protein: CASSLMRPRVTEAFF. CDR3 DNA sequence: TGTGCCAGCAGCTTGATGAGGCCGAGGGTCACTGAAGCTTTCTTT. The chain employs TRBV7-9 and TRBJ1-1; D remains ambiguous. The length of the CDR3 is 15 residues. Trimming stripped 3 bases from V and 4 bases from J, with 15 bases between. The germline V gene encodes CDR1 SEHNR and CDR2 FQNEAQ (reference sequence).

This chain uses TRBV12-3 or TRBV12-4 with TRBJ1-6; D remains ambiguous. Trimming cost V 6 bases and J 6 bases, with 9 bases left between them. The CDR3 totals 13 residues. The chain's CDR3 is CASSATRNSPLHF. The CDR3 region has the DNA TGTGCCAGCAGCGCGACTCGTAATTCACCCCTCCACTTT.

The chain couples TRBV11-3 to TRBJ1-3; no clear D. V shed 3 bases and J shed 0 bases, with 9 bases lying between them. This CDR3 contains 15 residues. Germline CDR1 reads SGHNT; CDR2 reads YENEEA. Here the CDR3 reads CASSFVTGSGNTIYF. Written as DNA, the CDR3 is TGTGCCAGCAGCTTTGTAACGGGCTCTGGAAACACCATATATTTT.

The genes are TRBV18 and TRBJ2-2; 7 bases map to TRBD1. V was pared by 8 bases and J by 0 bases, with 3 bases of the junction left unmatched. Per the germline V gene, CDR1 is KGHSH and CDR2 is LQKENI. CDR3 length: 14 amino acids. CDR3 sequence (DNA): TGTGCCAGCACCGGGACAGCGAACACCGGGGAGCTGTTTTTT. As protein: CASTGTANTGELFF.

J is TRBJ2-7 and V is TRBV2, with D possibly TRBD1 on 5 matching bases. The CDR3 contains 12 residues. The germline CDR1 and CDR2 sequences are SNHLY and FYNNEI. V lost 3 bases and J 4 bases, leaving 7 bases between the germline ends. The CDR3 here is CASSDGQYEQYF. The CDR3 bases are TGTGCCAGCAGTGACGGACAATACGAGCAGTACTTC.

Concerning this clone itself: Lacking the conserved final phenylalanine or tryptophan, this CDR3 likely reflects a read error. Because the CDR3's place on the DNA is in doubt, the DNA is left out and the CDR3 is given as listed by TCRdb. The chain has TRBV28 and TRBJ2-7; TRBD2, as called in the table, went unchecked against the DNA. Both ends counted, the CDR3 spans 10 residues. Germline V gene sequence: CDR1 MDHEN, CDR2 SYDVKM. The CDR3 region is CASSLVRFQC.

The chain joins TRBV7-2 to TRBJ1-1, with D perhaps matching TRBD1 (5 bases). Germline CDR1 is SGHTA and CDR2 is FQGNSA. Trimming removed 3 bases at V and 1 base at J, with 12 bases between. This CDR3 is built from 15 residues. The CDR3 loop is CASSFRPDRNTEAFF. The CDR3 region has the DNA TGTGCCAGCAGCTTCCGCCCAGACAGGAACACTGAAGCTTTCTTT.

Here the CDR3 DNA reads TGTGCCAGCAGTCAAGGGGGTATTTATTCACCCCTCCACTTT. Translation: CASSQGGIYSPLHF. V is TRBV25-1 and J is TRBJ1-6; D might be TRBD1 (6 bases). The CDR3 covers 14 residues. Trimming removed 5 bases from V and 8 bases from J, with 13 bases in between. Germline assignment: CDR1 MGHDK and CDR2 SYGVNS.

This sequence joins TRBV18 and TRBJ2-7, with D unclear. Germline lookup yields CDR1 KGHSH and CDR2 LQKENI. V was cut by 3 bases and J by 3 bases, with 9 bases left in between. The CDR3 has 13 amino acids. The CDR3 DNA sequence: TGTGCCAGCTCACCGGGCAGCCTCTACGAGCAGTACTTC. This encodes CASSPGSLYEQYF.

The chain recombines TRBV19 with TRBJ1-3; D perhaps matches TRBD1 (5 bases). Deletions cut 10 bases from V and 3 bases from J, with 16 bases between. The CDR3 is 14 amino acids. CDR1 is LNHDA, CDR2 SQIVND, per germline (reference sequence). The CDR3 coding sequence is TGTGCCACCGGTCGGGAGACAGATGGAAACACCATATATTTT. This sequence encodes CATGRETDGNTIYF.

The chain uses TRBV30 and TRBJ2-2; no definite D call. The germline gives CDR1 GTSNPN, CDR2 SVGIG (reference sequence). The CDR3 sequence is 14 residues long. The V end lost 4 bases, the J end lost 1 base, and 10 bases lay between the germline ends. CDR3 bases: TGTGCCTGGACGAGACTGGAGAACACCGGGGAGCTGTTTTTT. Its protein is CAWTRLENTGELFF.

This clone has at least ten counts. Other DNA sequences in this sample translate to the same CDR3. The V gene is TRBV7-2, the J gene TRBJ1-1; 9 bases match TRBD1. V was pared by 5 bases and J by 1 base, with 5 bases of the junction left unmatched. CDR1 and CDR2 from the germline V gene are SGHTA and FQGNSA. The CDR3 loop spans 15 amino acids. As DNA, the CDR3 is TGTGCCAGCAGCCTAGGACAGGGGACGAACACTGAAGCTTTCTTT. Protein product: CASSLGQGTNTEAFF.

This clone was seen more than once but under ten times. CDR3 nucleotide sequence: TGTGCCAGCGAGGGGGGGCAGGGCTCCTACGAGCAGTACTTC. As protein: CASEGGQGSYEQYF. The gene calls are TRBV7-9 and TRBJ2-7; tentative D call: TRBD2 (7 bases). This CDR3 is 14 amino acids long. Per germline, CDR1 SEHNR and CDR2 FQNEAQ (reference sequence). V gave up 8 bases and J gave up 0 bases, with 14 bases separating them.

V usage is TRBV7-9 and J usage is TRBJ2-5; 9 bases match TRBD1. CDR1 SEHNR and CDR2 FQNEAQ come from the germline V gene (reference sequence). V lost 10 bases and J lost 4; bases outside the gene matches: 13. This CDR3 is 15 amino acids long. In DNA form, the CDR3 reads TGTGCCACCACGTTTAGGGGACAGGGACGAGAGACCCAGTACTTC. Protein sequence: CATTFRGQGRETQYF.

The rearrangement links TRBV19 to TRBJ2-2, with no clear D. Germline lookup yields CDR1 LNHDA and CDR2 SQIVND (reference sequence). The CDR3 loop spans 13 amino acids. Trimming cost V 8 bases and J 6 bases, with 13 bases left between them. The CDR3 spells CASSLSRAGELFF. The CDR3 DNA follows: TGTGCCAGTTCGTTGTCGCGTGCCGGGGAGCTGTTTTTT.

The genes are TRBV7-2 and TRBJ2-1; TRBD2 aligns across 10 bases. The J segment lost 6 bases and the V segment lost 1 base, leaving 9 bases of the junction unmatched. This CDR3 contains 17 residues. Germline CDR1 SGHTA, CDR2 FQGNSA. CDR3 in DNA: TGTGCCAGCAGCTTAGATCGGGGGGCTAGCGGGAGCAATGAGCAGTTCTTC. This gives the protein CASSLDRGASGSNEQFF.

This chain links TRBV4-2 with TRBJ1-4; D is unclear. This CDR3 has 15 residues. V was clipped by 6 bases and J by 3 bases, with 14 bases between them. Germline loops: CDR1 LGHNA, CDR2 YNFKEQ. The CDR3 bases are TGTGCCAGCAGTCCAATGGATGCGGCTAATGAAAAACTGTTTTTT. It translates to CASSPMDAANEKLFF.

This clone came up a few times. This chain uses TRBV7-9 with TRBJ1-2; D gene unclear. The CDR3 has 14 residues. Trimming shortened V by 5 bases and J by 6 bases, and 16 bases separated the two germline ends. CDR1 and CDR2 (germline): SEHNR, FQNEAQ (reference sequence). The CDR3 DNA follows: TGTGCCAGCAGCCCCCAAACCCACCAGGATGGCTACACCTTC. This codes for CASSPQTHQDGYTF.

This sequence joins TRBV19 and TRBJ1-2; 10 bases align to TRBD1. CDR3 length: 14 residues. The germline gives CDR1 LNHDA, CDR2 SQIVND (reference sequence). With 7 bases clipped from V and 2 bases from J, the junction kept 4 bases outside the gene matches. CDR3 in amino acids: CASTWDRGNYGYTF. The CDR3 coding sequence is TGTGCCAGTACCTGGGACAGGGGCAACTATGGCTACACCTTC. Together with reference TRBV19 and TRBJ1-2, the CDR3 gives the full variable domain: DGGITQSPKYLFRKEGQNVTLSCEQNLNHDAMYWYRQDPGQGLRLIYYSQIVNDFQKGDIAEGYSVSREKKESFPLTVTSAQKNPTAFYLCASTWDRGNYGYTFGSGTRLTVV.

This rearrangement joins TRBV19 to TRBJ1-2; possibly TRBD1 for D (6 bases). Trimming removed 9 bases at V and 7 bases at J, with 18 bases between. CDR1 and CDR2 (germline): LNHDA, SQIVND (reference sequence). This CDR3 spans 13 amino acids. The CDR3 loop is CASARGYRGGYTF. CDR3 coding DNA: TGTGCCAGCGCCAGGGGCTATCGTGGTGGCTACACCTTC.

The rearrangement joins TRBV6-5 to TRBJ2-7; D perhaps matches TRBD1 (6 bases). V lost 6 bases, J lost 2 bases, and 11 bases lay in between. The length of the CDR3 is 13 residues. Germline CDR1 MNHEY, CDR2 SVGAGI. The CDR3 sequence is CASSVTGPYEQYF. Here the CDR3 DNA reads TGTGCCAGCAGCGTAACAGGGCCCTACGAGCAGTACTTC.

This chain links TRBV12-3 or TRBV12-4 with TRBJ2-7; weak D call: TRBD2 (6 bases). This CDR3 contains 13 residues. Trimming cost V 3 bases and J 6 bases, with 12 bases left between them. Written as DNA, the CDR3 is TGTGCCAGCAGTTTGATCAGCGGGCTCGAGCAGTACTTC. Its protein product is CASSLISGLEQYF.

In its sample, this clone was seen a few times. The V gene is TRBV28, the J gene TRBJ1-6; D may be TRBD1 (5 bases). The CDR3 runs 14 residues. Germline CDR1 reads MDHEN; CDR2 reads SYDVKM. Trimming stripped 0 bases from V and 6 bases from J, with 6 bases between. The CDR3 protein is CASSLWQGNSPLHF. The CDR3 DNA follows: TGTGCCAGCAGTTTATGGCAGGGTAATTCACCCCTCCACTTT.

The genes are TRBV7-8 and TRBJ1-1; tentative D call: TRBD1 (6 bases). The V end lost 5 bases, the J end lost 2 bases, and 12 bases lay between the germline ends. The CDR3 is made up of 14 amino acids. Looked up from germline, CDR1 is SGHVS and CDR2 is FQNEAQ. CDR3 bases: TGTGCCAGCAGCCTCACGGACAGAAACACTGAAGCTTTCTTT. Translating gives CASSLTDRNTEAFF.

V usage is TRBV4-2 and J usage is TRBJ2-5; 13 bases fit TRBD2. Germline V gives CDR1 LGHNA, CDR2 YNFKEQ. CDR3 size: 17 residues. The J segment lost 2 bases and the V segment lost 4 bases, leaving 7 bases of the junction unmatched. CDR3 DNA: TGTGCCAGCAGCCCTCGGACTAGCGGGGGTCCACAAGAGACCCAGTACTTC. Amino acid sequence: CASSPRTSGGPQETQYF.